This T cell receptor beta chain was found in a study of technical replicates of blood from a handful of donors. The protocol was immunoSEQ multiplex PCR, while the TCRdb copy is restricted to in-frame clones and leaves out a portion. This table holds over 70,000 clones, over 90% found once. V dropped 5 bases and J dropped 9 bases, with 17 bases sitting between them. This CDR3 region has 14 residues. The germline gives CDR1 SSHAT, CDR2 FNYEAQ (reference sequence). The sample holds one count of this clone. The rearrangement uses TRBV7-7 and TRBJ2-1; tentatively, D is TRBD2 (6 bases). The TCR sequence derives from a human donor in good health. Some clones in this sample may be carry-over from other donors' samples. Sequencing was done on a sample of PBMCs. CDR3 nucleotides: TGTGCCAGCAGCGTGGGGAAATATAGCGGTGAGCAGTTCTTC. It encodes CASSVGKYSGEQFF.